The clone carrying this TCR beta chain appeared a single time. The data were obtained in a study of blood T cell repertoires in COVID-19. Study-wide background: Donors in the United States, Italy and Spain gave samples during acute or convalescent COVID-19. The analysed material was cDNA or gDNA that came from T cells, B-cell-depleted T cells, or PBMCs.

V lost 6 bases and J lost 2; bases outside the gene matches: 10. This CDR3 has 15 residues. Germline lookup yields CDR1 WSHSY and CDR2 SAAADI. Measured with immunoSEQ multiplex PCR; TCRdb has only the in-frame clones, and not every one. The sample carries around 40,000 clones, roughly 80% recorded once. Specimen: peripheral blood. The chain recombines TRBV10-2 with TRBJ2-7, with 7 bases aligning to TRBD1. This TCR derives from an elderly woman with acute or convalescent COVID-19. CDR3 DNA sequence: TGCGCCAGCAGCCACGGACAGGAGCCCACCTACGAGCAGTACTTC. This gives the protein CASSHGQEPTYEQYF.